A single sample is the source of the 20 T cell receptor beta chains below, sequenced in a study of shared clonotypes between healthy human individuals. Here immunoSEQ multiplex PCR was the method, and the copy in TCRdb shows in-frame clones only, minus some. Of over a million clones listed, roughly 96% are singletons. The sample taken for sequencing was naive CD4+ T cells sorted from blood. Subset described: CD45RA+ positively selected. The receptor source for this set is a man aged 25 to 40 in good health.

This clone showed up just once. This sequence joins TRBV7-8 and TRBJ2-1; D gene uncertain. The CDR3 runs 15 residues. The V end lost 5 bases, the J end lost 6 bases, and 17 bases lay between the germline ends. CDR1 is SGHVS, CDR2 FQNEAQ, per germline. The CDR3 DNA sequence: TGTGCCAGCAGCCCATCCCGAATCCCCTTCAATGAGCAGTTCTTC. Translated: CASSPSRIPFNEQFF.

The chain employs TRBV5-6 and TRBJ2-3; 8 bases fit TRBD1. CDR1 SGHDT and CDR2 YYEEEE come from the germline V gene. V gave up 0 bases and J gave up 1 base; unmatched junction bases: 7. CDR3 size: 17 residues. For the CDR3, the DNA is TGTGCCAGCAGCTTGGCCGGGTGGGGACAGGGCACAGATACGCAGTATTTT. The encoded protein is CASSLAGWGQGTDTQYF.

This chain joins TRBV5-4 and TRBJ2-2; perhaps TRBD2 as D (6 bases). V lost 4 bases to trimming and J lost 13 bases, with 20 bases between them. Germline CDR1 is SGHNT and CDR2 is YYREEE (reference sequence). This CDR3 region has 14 residues. The DNA for the CDR3 is TGTGCCAGCAGCGCGCCACTAGGGACTGCGGGGCTGTTTTTT. Translated, it gives CASSAPLGTAGLFF.

CDR3 region: CASSQGLALGPNTGELFF. DNA for the CDR3: TGCGCCAGCAGCCAAGGACTAGCGCTCGGTCCTAACACCGGGGAGCTGTTTTTT. The J gene is TRBJ2-2, the V gene TRBV4-3; TRBD2 aligns across 8 bases. Losses at the gene ends were 1 base for V and 2 bases for J; bases not matched to a gene: 9. Germline V CDR1 and CDR2: LGHNA, YSLEER. The CDR3 sequence is 18 residues long.

The V call is TRBV5-8, the J call TRBJ1-4, with D perhaps TRBD1 (5 bases). This CDR3 has 15 residues. Per the germline V gene, CDR1 is SGHTS and CDR2 is YDEGEE. V was cut by 3 bases and J by 6 bases, with 15 bases left in between. The CDR3 nucleotides read TGTGCCAGCAGCTCCGGACAACGGAGCCATGAAAAACTGTTTTTT. This codes for CASSSGQRSHEKLFF.

The chain couples TRBV29-1 to TRBJ1-4; TRBD1 is a possible D gene (6 bases). Per germline, CDR1 SQVTM and CDR2 ANQGSEA. V was trimmed by 7 bases and J by 5 bases, leaving 11 bases between them. The CDR3 sequence is 12 residues long. For the CDR3, the DNA is TGCAGCGCCCGAGGGGGAAATGAAAAACTGTTTTTT. It codes for CSARGGNEKLFF.

Details on this clone: This CDR3 is also generated by other DNA sequences in the sample. J is TRBJ2-1 and V is TRBV18; D is tentatively TRBD1 or TRBD2 (5 bases each). V was shortened by 2 bases and J by 0 bases, with 8 bases between the two germline ends. The CDR3 is made up of 15 amino acids. Germline-derived CDR1 and CDR2 are KGHSH and LQKENI. The CDR3 reads CASSPGTSSYNEQFF. As DNA, the CDR3 is TGTGCCAGCTCACCAGGGACGAGCTCCTACAATGAGCAGTTCTTC.

The gene calls are TRBV4-3 and TRBJ2-1; 8 positions match TRBD2. This CDR3 spans 15 amino acids. CDR1 and CDR2 from the germline V gene are LGHNA and YSLEER. The V segment lost 0 bases and the J segment 4 bases; nucleotides outside the gene matches: 2. The CDR3 DNA reads as TGCGCCAGCAGCCAAGACGGCGGGAGGTACAATGAGCAGTTCTTC. Its protein product is CASSQDGGRYNEQFF.

The chain employs TRBV9 and TRBJ1-1; no clear D gene. Trimming left V 0 bases short and J 4 bases short, with 19 bases between. CDR3 length equals 17 residues. In germline, CDR1 is SGDLS, CDR2 YYNGEE. This chain's CDR3 is CASSVAPYRGSGTEAFF. The CDR3, as DNA: TGTGCCAGCAGCGTAGCCCCCTACCGAGGGTCGGGCACTGAAGCTTTCTTT.

CDR3 region: CASSSIQGDGYGYTF. The CDR3 bases are TGTGCCAGCAGCTCCATCCAGGGGGACGGCTATGGCTACACCTTC. The V and J genes are TRBV11-1 and TRBJ1-2, with 7 bases that match TRBD1. After removal of 4 bases from V and 4 bases from J, the junction contained 9 bases not matched to a gene. Per germline, CDR1 SGHAT and CDR2 FQDESV (reference sequence). The CDR3 totals 15 residues.

The V gene is TRBV27, the J gene TRBJ2-7; maybe TRBD1 (6 bases). CDR3 length: 13 residues. Germline V lookup: CDR1 MNHEY, CDR2 SMNVEV (reference sequence). V lost 2 bases and J 5 bases, leaving 10 bases between the germline ends. The CDR3 loop is CASSLRRQDEQYF. CDR3 nucleotides: TGTGCCAGCAGTTTACGCCGACAGGACGAGCAGTACTTC.

The chain carries TRBV7-2 and TRBJ2-7; possible D gene TRBD2, 6 bases. The length of the CDR3 is 15 residues. CDR1 SGHTA and CDR2 FQGNSA come from the germline V gene. V was trimmed by 6 bases and J by 0 bases, leaving 15 bases between them. CDR3 in amino acids: CASSPGLLSSYEQYF. In DNA form, the CDR3 reads TGTGCCAGCAGTCCGGGACTCCTAAGCTCCTACGAGCAGTACTTC.

V is TRBV7-2 and J is TRBJ1-5; D not certain. This CDR3 region has 13 residues. The V gene's germline CDR1 is SGHTA and CDR2 FQGNSA. Trimming left V 1 base short and J 7 bases short, with 8 bases between. The CDR3 DNA reads TGTGCCAGCAGCTTAGACCACGGACAGCCCCAGCATTTT. Translating it yields CASSLDHGQPQHF.

Turning to this clone: The identical CDR3 is also encoded by other nucleotide sequences in the sample. This chain links TRBV18 with TRBJ2-7, with a tentative D call TRBD2 (6 bases). The CDR3 loop spans 12 amino acids. Between the trimmed V and J ends, which lost 3 bases and 6 bases, there was a span of 9 bases. CDR1 and CDR2 from the germline V gene are KGHSH and LQKENI. CDR3 nucleotide sequence: TGTGCCAGCTCACCGGCGGGGCCCGAGCAGTACTTC. It is translated as CASSPAGPEQYF.

This sequence joins TRBV5-1 and TRBJ1-1; D gene uncertain. CDR3 length equals 16 residues. Trimming stripped 2 bases from V and 0 bases from J, with 14 bases between. Germline CDR1 and CDR2: SGHRS and YFSETQ. CDR3 in amino acids: CASSLEIGRLNTEAFF. The CDR3 nucleotides are TGCGCCAGCAGCTTAGAAATAGGAAGACTGAACACTGAAGCTTTCTTT.

V gene TRBV6-6 combines with J gene TRBJ2-2, with TRBD1 identical over 10 bases. The CDR3 runs 16 residues. CDR1 MNHNY and CDR2 SVGAGI come from the germline V gene (reference sequence). Trimming cost V 6 bases and J 6 bases; bases outside gene matches: 10. CDR3 protein: CASRGTGESVSGELFF. The CDR3 DNA sequence: TGTGCCAGCAGGGGGACAGGGGAAAGCGTTTCCGGGGAGCTGTTTTTT.

The V and J genes are TRBV18 and TRBJ1-3; no firm D call. The CDR3 runs to 16 residues. In germline, CDR1 is KGHSH, CDR2 LQKENI. Trimming pared 2 bases from V and 0 bases from J, leaving 11 bases between. CDR3 residues: CASSPGPRISGNTIYF. The CDR3, as DNA: TGTGCCAGCTCACCAGGTCCGAGAATCTCTGGAAACACCATATATTTT. Full variable domain (missing parts from reference TRBV18 and TRBJ1-3): NAGVMQNPRHLVRRRGQEARLRCSPMKGHSHVYWYRQLPEEGLKFMVYLQKENIIDESGMPKERFSAEFPKEGPSILRIQQVVRGDSAAYFCASSPGPRISGNTIYFGEGSWLTVV.

CDR3: CASSGLSGVSYNEQFF. DNA of the CDR3: TGTGCCAGCAGCGGATTAAGCGGGGTCTCCTACAATGAGCAGTTCTTC. J is TRBJ2-1 and V is TRBV9; 7 bases align to TRBD2. The CDR3 has 16 residues. The germline V gene encodes CDR1 SGDLS and CDR2 YYNGEE. V was clipped by 3 bases and J by 0 bases; unmatched bases: 6.

The rearrangement links TRBV7-2 to TRBJ2-2, with 8 bases aligning to TRBD1. CDR3 length: 16 residues. Germline CDR1 and CDR2: SGHTA and FQGNSA. With 6 bases clipped from V and 0 bases from J, the junction kept 6 bases outside the gene matches. The DNA for the CDR3 is TGTGCCAGCAGTTCCGGGACAGGCCCGAACACCGGGGAGCTGTTTTTT. Translated, it gives CASSSGTGPNTGELFF.

The chain carries TRBV25-1 and TRBJ2-5; 7 bases match TRBD1. Trimming took 3 bases from V and 5 from J; bases not matched to a gene: 9. There are 15 residues in the CDR3. Looked up from germline, CDR1 is MGHDK and CDR2 is SYGVNS. CDR3 nucleotide sequence: TGTGCCAGCAGTGATCCAAGGGGGCCAGGGGAGACCCAGTACTTC. This sequence encodes CASSDPRGPGETQYF.